This TCR beta chain was documented in a study of monozygotic twins with inflammatory bowel disease. Study findings and constraints: The analysis did not separate different T cell subtypes. It was in IBD patients that TCRbeta diversity (inverse Simpson) was lower than in healthy co-twins.

Nested PCRs (approximately 16 and 10 cycles, two total) were applied to TCRalpha and TCRbeta cDNA. TCRdb reprocessed the 5' RACE reads, with one entry per CDR3 protein and no DNA. This repertoire includes 300,000 to 400,000 distinct CDR3 sequences. Worth noting for this clonotype: Its antigen is not identified.

The CDR3 loop spans 15 amino acids. The germline V gene has CDR1 MNHNS and CDR2 SASEGT. The sequencing sample was made of blood. The chain combines TRBV6-1 with TRBJ2-5; TCRdb picks TRBD1, but there is no DNA to check that call. The clonotype originates from a human donor with ulcerative colitis or Crohn's disease, or a healthy co-twin of an affected twin (not recorded which). The CDR3 loop reads CASSHLVGTGETQYF.